These 10 T cell receptor beta chains came from one sample sequenced in a study of regulatory and conventional T cells in RAG deficiency. Assay: immunoSEQ multiplex PCR; the TCRdb copy retains only in-frame clones and omits some. This table holds some 30,000 clones, approximately 90% found once. These data were also reused for a study on regulatory T cells. From that paper: The PCR used 52 TRBV and 13 TRBJ primers.

Material for sequencing was CD8+ T cells sorted from blood. The receptors were gathered from a human donor in good health.

This clone was counted once. V gene TRBV6-5 combines with J gene TRBJ2-3; 10 bases are shared with TRBD2. In germline, CDR1 is MNHEY, CDR2 SVGAGI. This CDR3 spans 15 amino acids. The V segment lost 5 bases and the J segment 2 bases; nucleotides outside the gene matches: 4. The CDR3 nucleotides are TGTGCCAGCAGTCTAGCGGGGGCCCTCACAGATACGCAGTATTTT. Translated: CASSLAGALTDTQYF.

The chain is built from TRBV6-5 and TRBJ1-2; 9 bases are a match to TRBD1. The CDR3 runs 14 residues. Germline assignment: CDR1 MNHEY and CDR2 SVGAGI. The ends lost 3 bases at V and 4 bases at J; junction bases unmatched: 3. The CDR3 region is CASSYSTGGYGYTF. For the CDR3, the DNA is TGTGCCAGCAGTTATTCGACAGGGGGCTATGGCTACACCTTC.

CDR3 nucleotide sequence: TGTGCCAGCAGCTCCGACCTAGCGGGGATCAACACCGGGGAGCTGTTTTTT. Protein: CASSSDLAGINTGELFF. This chain joins TRBV7-3 and TRBJ2-2, with 9 nucleotides matching TRBD2. Germline assignment: CDR1 SGHTA and CDR2 FQGTGA. The CDR3 loop spans 17 amino acids. J gave up 2 bases and V 4 bases, and 8 bases lay outside the gene matches.

V usage is TRBV5-1 and J usage is TRBJ2-1, with 7 bases identical to TRBD2. Germline V CDR1 and CDR2: SGHRS, YFSETQ. V trimming: 7 bases; J trimming: 4 bases; junction bases outside the gene matches: 8. This CDR3 has 14 residues. Here the CDR3 DNA reads TGCGCCAGCTCGGCGGGAGTGTATTACAATGAGCAGTTCTTC. This codes for CASSAGVYYNEQFF.

The rearrangement links TRBV11-3 to TRBJ2-4; D unclear. CDR1 and CDR2 from the germline V gene are SGHNT and YENEEA. V was clipped by 0 bases and J by 8 bases, with 8 bases between them. The CDR3 loop spans 13 amino acids. The CDR3: CASSLDLRDIQYF. CDR3 in DNA: TGTGCCAGCAGCTTAGATCTCCGGGACATTCAGTACTTC.

The genes are TRBV19 and TRBJ1-5, with D perhaps matching TRBD1 (5 bases). Trimming left V 7 bases short and J 3 bases short, with 16 bases between. The CDR3 spans 15 residues. CDR1 and CDR2 from the germline V gene are LNHDA and SQIVND (reference sequence). CDR3 in DNA: TGTGCCAGTATCGAGGTGTGGGGGTCCAATCAGCCCCAGCATTTT. Protein sequence: CASIEVWGSNQPQHF.

This rearrangement joins TRBV11-2 to TRBJ2-2; tentatively, D is TRBD1 (5 bases). V dropped 0 bases and J dropped 0 bases, with 8 bases sitting between them. Germline V gene sequence: CDR1 SGHAT, CDR2 FQNNGV. The CDR3 contains 16 residues. CDR3 in DNA: TGTGCCAGCAGCTTAGATGGACAAACGAACACCGGGGAGCTGTTTTTT. Translated, it gives CASSLDGQTNTGELFF.

About this clone itself: Distinct nucleotide sequences in the sample also encode this CDR3. The J gene is TRBJ2-7, the V gene TRBV11-3; D remains ambiguous. Per germline, CDR1 SGHNT and CDR2 YENEEA. The CDR3 runs 12 residues. The V end was cut by 3 bases, the J end by 0 bases, with 3 bases between. CDR3 region: CASSLSSYEQYF. Written as DNA, the CDR3 is TGTGCCAGCAGCTTGAGCTCCTACGAGCAGTACTTC.

The V gene is TRBV2, the J gene TRBJ2-7, with TRBD1 matching over 11 bases. The length of the CDR3 is 11 residues. V shed 11 bases, J shed 7 bases, and the junction held 4 bases outside the gene matches. Germline V gives CDR1 SNHLY, CDR2 FYNNEI. The CDR3 loop is CAGQGAGEQYF. The CDR3 region has the DNA TGTGCCGGACAGGGGGCGGGAGAGCAGTACTTC. Drawing the rest from reference TRBV2 and TRBJ2-7, the complete variable domain is EPEVTQTPSHQVTQMGQEVILRCVPISNHLYFYWYRQILGQKVEFLVSFYNNEISEKSEIFDDQFSVERPDGSNFTLKIRSTKLEDSAMYFCAGQGAGEQYFGPGTRLTVT.

The rearrangement uses TRBV6-1 and TRBJ2-3; no clear D gene. V was clipped by 6 bases and J by 5 bases, with 18 bases between them. The CDR3 is 15 residues long. Germline loops: CDR1 MNHNS, CDR2 SASEGT. CDR3 sequence: CASRAFVAKGDTQYF. CDR3 nucleotides: TGTGCCAGCAGGGCGTTTGTGGCAAAGGGAGATACGCAGTATTTT.